This TCR beta chain derives from a study of blood T cell repertoires in COVID-19. The authors' processing: Cell counts per sample came from amplifying reference gene primers. Assay used: immunoSEQ multiplex PCR; TCRdb lists only in-frame clones, some missing. The V and J calls and clone size were taken over from that table, and D and trimming were inferred from the DNA. The sample shows 250,000 to 350,000 clones, 70% to 90% of them seen only once. Germline-derived CDR1 and CDR2 are LGHDT and YNNKEL (reference sequence). Unmatched junction bases numbered 4, after V lost 4 bases and J lost 3 bases. This CDR3 region has 14 residues.

The TCR comes from a woman aged 55 to 70 with acute or convalescent COVID-19. J is TRBJ2-7 and V is TRBV3-1 (or the pseudogene TRBV3-2), with TRBD2 matching 9 bases. Sample: peripheral blood. This CDR3 is CASSLLAGFYEQYF. CDR3 coding DNA: TGTGCCAGCAGCCTCCTAGCGGGATTCTACGAGCAGTACTTC.